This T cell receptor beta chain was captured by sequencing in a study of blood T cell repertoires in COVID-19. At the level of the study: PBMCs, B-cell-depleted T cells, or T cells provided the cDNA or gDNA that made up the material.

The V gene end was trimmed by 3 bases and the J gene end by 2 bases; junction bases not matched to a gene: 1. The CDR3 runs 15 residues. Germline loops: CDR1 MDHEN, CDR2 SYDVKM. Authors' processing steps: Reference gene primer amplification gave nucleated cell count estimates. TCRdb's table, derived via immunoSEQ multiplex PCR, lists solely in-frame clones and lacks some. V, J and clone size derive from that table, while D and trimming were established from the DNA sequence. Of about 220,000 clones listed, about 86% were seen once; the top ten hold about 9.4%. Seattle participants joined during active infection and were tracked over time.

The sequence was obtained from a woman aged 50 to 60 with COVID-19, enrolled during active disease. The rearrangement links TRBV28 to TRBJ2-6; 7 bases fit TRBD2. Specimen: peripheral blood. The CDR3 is CASSFRGAGANVLTF. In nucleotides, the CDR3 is TGTGCCAGCAGTTTTCGGGGGGCTGGGGCCAACGTCCTGACTTTC.